These 32 T cell receptor beta chains were sequenced from one sample in a study of blood T cell repertoires in COVID-19. The repertoire was sequenced with immunoSEQ multiplex PCR; TCRdb's copy has only in-frame clones and lacks some. This sample carries approximately 300,000 clones, about 90% of them seen once, and the ten largest clones take roughly 2%. Material for sequencing was peripheral blood. The receptors originated from a woman aged 45 to 65 who had recovered from COVID-19.

This chain joins TRBV4-3 and TRBJ2-7; no definite D call. Germline V CDR1 and CDR2: LGHNA, YSLEER. With 1 base removed from V and 3 bases from J, the gap between germline ends came to 13 bases. The CDR3 length is 15 residues. DNA for the CDR3: TGCGCCAGCAGCCAAGTCGGGTCTCGAAACTACGAGCAGTACTTC. This translates into CASSQVGSRNYEQYF.

This clone came up many times. CDR3 sequence (DNA): TGTGCCAGCAGTTACGGGGCACCGAACACAGATACGCAGTATTTT. Amino acid sequence: CASSYGAPNTDTQYF. The V and J genes are TRBV6-5 and TRBJ2-3, with D possibly matching TRBD1 (5 bases). V was pared by 2 bases and J by 2 bases, with 11 bases between. Per germline, CDR1 MNHEY and CDR2 SVGAGI. The CDR3 extends over 15 amino acids.

DNA of the CDR3: TGTGCCAGCAGCGAGGGGGCAGCGGGAGCGCTCAATGAGCAGTTCTTC. Its translation is CASSEGAAGALNEQFF. The V gene is TRBV5-4, the J gene TRBJ2-1; weak D call: TRBD2 (8 bases). This CDR3 is built from 16 residues. CDR1 and CDR2 from the germline V gene are SGHNT and YYREEE (reference sequence). V gave up 4 bases and J gave up 6 bases, with 20 bases separating them. The entire variable domain, with the rest obtained from reference TRBV5-4 and TRBJ2-1, is as follows: ETGVTQSPTHLIKTRGQQVTLRCSSQSGHNTVSWYQQALGQGPQFIFQYYREEENGRGNFPPRFSGLQFPNYSSELNVNALELDDSALYLCASSEGAAGALNEQFFGPGTRLTVL.

V gene TRBV27 combines with J gene TRBJ2-7, with D perhaps matching TRBD2 (6 bases). Germline loops: CDR1 MNHEY, CDR2 SMNVEV (reference sequence). V was cut by 2 bases and J by 7 bases, with 21 bases left in between. The CDR3 spans 16 residues. Here the CDR3 DNA reads TGTGCCAGCAGTTTAACCTTTAGCGGAGAGTCTTCAGAGCAGTACTTC. Its translation is CASSLTFSGESSEQYF.

The chain couples TRBV4-3 to TRBJ1-1, with 7 bases matching TRBD1. In germline, CDR1 is LGHNA, CDR2 YSLEER. J gave up 0 bases and V 5 bases, and 18 bases lay outside the gene matches. The CDR3 is 19 residues long. As DNA, the CDR3 is TGCGCCAGCAGCAGGGACAGAGGGCAGGCTCAACTAATGAACACTGAAGCTTTCTTT. As protein: CASSRDRGQAQLMNTEAFF.

The J gene is TRBJ1-3, the V gene TRBV6-5, with D perhaps matching TRBD1 (6 bases). V gave up 6 bases and J gave up 3 bases, with 15 bases separating them. The CDR3 totals 15 residues. The germline V gene encodes CDR1 MNHEY and CDR2 SVGAGI. This CDR3 is CASSRDIFYGNTIYF. The CDR3 DNA reads as TGTGCCAGCAGCCGGGACATTTTCTATGGAAACACCATATATTTT.

This sequence joins TRBV4-3 and TRBJ2-1; possible D gene TRBD1, 5 bases. Trimming shortened V by 0 bases and J by 6 bases, and 12 bases separated the two germline ends. Germline CDR1 is LGHNA and CDR2 is YSLEER. The CDR3 consists of 15 residues. DNA of the CDR3: TGCGCCAGCAGCCAAGATCAGGGCACGGTCAATGAGCAGTTCTTC. Protein: CASSQDQGTVNEQFF.

The chain joins TRBV7-2 to TRBJ1-2, with D unclear. Germline CDR1 is SGHTA and CDR2 is FQGNSA. The V end lost 1 base, the J end lost 3 bases, and 9 bases lay between the germline ends. CDR3 length equals 14 residues. CDR3 residues: CASSLGGLDYGYTF. The DNA of the CDR3 is TGTGCCAGCAGCTTAGGAGGGCTCGACTATGGCTACACCTTC.

The chain links TRBV6-2 or TRBV6-3 to TRBJ2-7; D is possibly TRBD2 (6 bases). CDR3 size: 15 residues. Germline CDR1 MNHEY, CDR2 SVGEGT. V lost 2 bases and J 2 bases, leaving 13 bases between the germline ends. This CDR3 reads CASSYEGSGAYEQYF. The DNA of the CDR3 is TGTGCCAGCAGTTACGAGGGTAGCGGAGCCTACGAGCAGTACTTC.

This clone was observed a handful of times. The chain carries TRBV11-2 and TRBJ2-1; 9 bases line up with TRBD1. The junction had 15 bases not matched to a gene; V was cut back by 5 bases and J by 4 bases. Per germline, CDR1 SGHAT and CDR2 FQNNGV. This CDR3 contains 18 residues. The CDR3 sequence: CASSRLARDRVIYNEQFF. The DNA of the CDR3 is TGTGCCAGCAGCCGCCTTGCCAGGGACAGGGTTATATACAATGAGCAGTTCTTC.

The chain combines TRBV30 with TRBJ2-7; the D gene is possibly TRBD1 (6 bases). The CDR3 covers 15 residues. V dropped 0 bases and J dropped 0 bases, with 12 bases sitting between them. Germline V gives CDR1 GTSNPN, CDR2 SVGIG (reference sequence). CDR3: CAWSVGGTNSYEQYF. CDR3 bases: TGTGCCTGGAGTGTAGGTGGGACAAACTCCTACGAGCAGTACTTC.

The table lists this clone with a few counts. This chain connects TRBV2 to TRBJ1-4, with a weak D call TRBD1 (6 bases). The V and J ends lost 7 bases and 3 bases respectively, with 15 bases between them. The CDR3 totals 15 residues. Germline values: CDR1 SNHLY, CDR2 FYNNEI. The CDR3 bases are TGTGCCAGCAAAAAGCGGACAGCTCCTAATGAAAAACTGTTTTTT. It codes for CASKKRTAPNEKLFF.

The CDR3 region has the DNA TGTGCCAGCAGTGCGGGACTAGCGATCTACGAGCAGTACTTC. This encodes CASSAGLAIYEQYF. The rearrangement joins TRBV2 to TRBJ2-7, with 10 bases identical to TRBD2. Germline CDR1 and CDR2: SNHLY and FYNNEI. This CDR3 region has 14 residues. The junction had 3 bases not matched to a gene; V was cut back by 4 bases and J by 3 bases. Complete variable domain (other parts from reference TRBV2 and TRBJ2-7): EPEVTQTPSHQVTQMGQEVILRCVPISNHLYFYWYRQILGQKVEFLVSFYNNEISEKSEIFDDQFSVERPDGSNFTLKIRSTKLEDSAMYFCASSAGLAIYEQYFGPGTRLTVT.

The chain joins TRBV5-1 to TRBJ1-2, with 10 bases identical to TRBD1. Germline CDR1 reads SGHRS; CDR2 reads YFSETQ. There are 15 residues in the CDR3. The V and J ends lost 5 bases and 5 bases, in that order; junction bases with no gene match: 9. This CDR3 is CASSPGTGVIYGYTF. The CDR3 DNA reads as TGCGCCAGCAGTCCCGGGACAGGGGTCATTTATGGCTACACCTTC.

The chain uses TRBV7-2 and TRBJ2-7; no clear D gene. The germline V gene has CDR1 SGHTA and CDR2 FQGNSA. Trimming removed 5 bases at V and 3 bases at J, with 11 bases between. The CDR3 contains 13 residues. The CDR3 region has the DNA TGTGCCAGCAGCATAGAATCGGGCTACGAGCAGTACTTC. Protein sequence: CASSIESGYEQYF. Full variable domain (outside the CDR3, taken from reference TRBV7-2 and TRBJ2-7): GAGVSQSPSNKVTEKGKDVELRCDPISGHTALYWYRQSLGQGLEFLIYFQGNSAPDKSGLPSDRFSAERTGGSVSTLTIQRTQQEDSAVYLCASSIESGYEQYFGPGTRLTVT.

This sequence joins TRBV7-2 and TRBJ2-7, with TRBD2 matching over 9 bases. The CDR3 length is 18 residues. The V gene end was trimmed by 4 bases and the J gene end by 0 bases; junction bases not matched to a gene: 13. The germline CDR1 and CDR2 sequences are SGHTA and FQGNSA. The chain's CDR3 is CASSYLAGSTASSYEQYF. The CDR3 bases are TGTGCCAGCAGCTATCTAGCGGGGTCGACTGCTAGCTCCTACGAGCAGTACTTC.

The genes are TRBV28 and TRBJ2-7, with D possibly being TRBD2 (5 bases). This CDR3 spans 12 amino acids. V lost 5 bases to trimming and J lost 7 bases, with 12 bases between them. CDR1 MDHEN and CDR2 SYDVKM come from the germline V gene. CDR3 region: CASSLMTGEQYF. The CDR3 DNA reads as TGTGCCAGCAGTCTTATGACGGGGGAGCAGTACTTC.

This rearrangement joins TRBV2 to TRBJ2-4; no reliable D call. Deletions cut 4 bases from V and 10 bases from J, with 5 bases between. This CDR3 spans 10 amino acids. CDR1 and CDR2 (germline): SNHLY, FYNNEI. The CDR3 sequence is CASSAMIQYF. The DNA for the CDR3 is TGTGCCAGCAGTGCAATGATTCAGTACTTC.

CDR3 nucleotide sequence: TGTGCCACCAGTGACTCTCAGGGGATCAATCAGCCCCAGCATTTT. Its protein is CATSDSQGINQPQHF. V usage is TRBV24-1 and J usage is TRBJ1-5; maybe TRBD1 (6 bases). This CDR3 spans 15 amino acids. V lost 4 bases and J 3 bases, leaving 12 bases between the germline ends. The germline V gene has CDR1 KGHDR and CDR2 SFDVKD.

This clone was observed once. The V call is TRBV7-3, the J call TRBJ2-1; maybe TRBD2 (6 bases). Trimming cost V 2 bases and J 9 bases, with 14 bases left between them. Germline assignment: CDR1 SGHTA and CDR2 FQGTGA. This CDR3 spans 14 amino acids. DNA for the CDR3: TGTGCCAGCAGCTTATACGGGAGAGGGCCTGAGCAGTTCTTC. Its translation is CASSLYGRGPEQFF. Full variable domain (remainder filled in from reference TRBV7-3 and TRBJ2-1): GAGVSQTPSNKVTEKGKYVELRCDPISGHTALYWYRQSLGQGPEFLIYFQGTGAADDSGLPNDRFFAVRPEGSVSTLKIQRTERGDSAVYLCASSLYGRGPEQFFGPGTRLTVL.

The V gene is TRBV20-1, the J gene TRBJ2-7, with 12 bases matching TRBD2. V gave up 3 bases and J gave up 2 bases; unmatched junction bases: 2. The CDR3 is made up of 14 amino acids. Germline assignment: CDR1 DFQATT and CDR2 SNEGSKA (reference sequence). DNA of the CDR3: TGCAGTGCTAGTTGGACTAGCGGGGCCTACGAGCAGTACTTC. This encodes CSASWTSGAYEQYF.

Only a few counts were recorded for this clone. J is TRBJ1-3 and V is TRBV10-3, with D unresolved. This CDR3 region has 15 residues. Germline CDR1 and CDR2: ENHRY and SYGVKD. With 6 bases removed from V and 0 bases from J, the gap between germline ends came to 12 bases. Here the CDR3 DNA reads TGTGCCATCAGATCAGGACTTAACTCTGGAAACACCATATATTTT. It encodes CAIRSGLNSGNTIYF.

As concerns this clone: The same CDR3 also results from other DNA sequences found in this sample. The chain recombines TRBV6-6 with TRBJ1-3, with TRBD1 matching 7 bases. Losses at the gene ends were 7 bases for V and 4 bases for J; bases not matched to a gene: 7. The germline V gene has CDR1 MNHNY and CDR2 SVGAGI (reference sequence). The CDR3 length is 14 residues. CDR3 bases: TGTGCCAGCAAGACAGGGCTGGGGGGAAACACCATATATTTT. Amino acid sequence: CASKTGLGGNTIYF.

This chain links TRBV7-2 with TRBJ1-2; 7 bases are a match to TRBD1. Germline CDR1 is SGHTA and CDR2 is FQGNSA. V dropped 5 bases and J dropped 6; count of bases not matched to a gene: 12. This CDR3 is 15 amino acids long. The CDR3 DNA follows: TGTGCCAGCAGCCCCGTGACAGGGCCCCGGGATGGCTACACCTTC. The encoded protein is CASSPVTGPRDGYTF.

The chain links TRBV27 to TRBJ2-3, with 11 bases that match TRBD2. The CDR3 covers 16 residues. CDR1 is MNHEY, CDR2 SMNVEV, per germline (reference sequence). With 5 bases clipped from V and 7 bases from J, the junction kept 11 bases outside the gene matches. The CDR3 sequence: CASSPELAGVGNTQYF. CDR3 in DNA: TGTGCCAGCAGTCCAGAACTAGCGGGAGTAGGAAATACGCAGTATTTT.

The chain uses TRBV5-1 and TRBJ1-2; the match to TRBD1 covers 8 bases. The CDR3 loop spans 15 amino acids. J was trimmed by 4 bases and V by 4 bases; bases with no gene match: 9. Germline V gives CDR1 SGHRS, CDR2 YFSETQ. The CDR3 loop is CASSPGQGELYGYTF. The CDR3 region has the DNA TGCGCCAGCAGCCCCGGACAGGGTGAACTCTATGGCTACACCTTC.

The V and J genes are TRBV28 and TRBJ1-1; 12 bases map to TRBD1. Germline loops: CDR1 MDHEN, CDR2 SYDVKM. Trimming took 4 bases from V and 5 from J; bases not matched to a gene: 5. CDR3 size: 15 residues. The CDR3 sequence is CASSSRDRGRTEAFF. As DNA, the CDR3 is TGTGCCAGCAGTTCACGGGACAGGGGGCGGACTGAAGCTTTCTTT.

The chain links TRBV5-8 to TRBJ2-3, with D unresolved. Trimming left V 2 bases short and J 0 bases short, with 16 bases between. The CDR3 length is 17 residues. From germline, CDR1 is SGHTS and CDR2 YDEGEE. Written as DNA, the CDR3 is TGTGCCAGCAGCTTAGGTGAACGACTTACTAGCACAGATACGCAGTATTTT. Translated, it gives CASSLGERLTSTDTQYF.

The chain combines TRBV7-3 with TRBJ1-6; 8 bases match TRBD1. This CDR3 has 15 residues. Trimming at V came to 4 bases and at J to 5 bases, leaving 4 bases not matched to a gene. Germline lookup yields CDR1 SGHTA and CDR2 FQGTGA. The CDR3 DNA reads TGTGCCAGCAGCTCCGGGACAGGACATAATTCACCCCTCCACTTT. Residues: CASSSGTGHNSPLHF. Using reference TRBV7-3 and TRBJ1-6 for the parts outside the CDR3, the full variable domain is GAGVSQTPSNKVTEKGKYVELRCDPISGHTALYWYRQSLGQGPEFLIYFQGTGAADDSGLPNDRFFAVRPEGSVSTLKIQRTERGDSAVYLCASSSGTGHNSPLHFGNGTRLTVT.

The gene calls are TRBV15 and TRBJ2-7, with a weak D call TRBD1 (5 bases). V shed 0 bases and J shed 6 bases, with 15 bases lying between them. The germline V gene has CDR1 LNHNV and CDR2 YYDKDF (reference sequence). The CDR3 consists of 15 residues. The CDR3 protein is CATSRDPTGTAEQYF. DNA of the CDR3: TGTGCCACCAGCAGAGATCCCACAGGAACCGCCGAGCAGTACTTC.

The rearrangement uses TRBV21-1 and TRBJ2-3; the table's D call of TRBD1 was not tested on the DNA. TRBV21-1 is described as a pseudogene. The CDR3 extends over 20 amino acids. The CDR3 loop reads CASSKALGTGNGCATDTQYF. The CDR3 nucleotides read TGTGCCAGCAGCAAAGCGCTGGGAACAGGGAACGGATGCGCCACAGATACGCAGTATTTT.

The chain links TRBV5-1 to TRBJ1-2, with 8 bases that match TRBD1. Germline loops: CDR1 SGHRS, CDR2 YFSETQ. The J segment lost 8 bases and the V segment lost 3 bases, leaving 12 bases of the junction unmatched. The CDR3 is 15 residues long. The CDR3 spells CASSWGSGGTEGYTF. DNA for the CDR3: TGCGCCAGCAGCTGGGGTTCAGGGGGCACGGAGGGCTACACCTTC.